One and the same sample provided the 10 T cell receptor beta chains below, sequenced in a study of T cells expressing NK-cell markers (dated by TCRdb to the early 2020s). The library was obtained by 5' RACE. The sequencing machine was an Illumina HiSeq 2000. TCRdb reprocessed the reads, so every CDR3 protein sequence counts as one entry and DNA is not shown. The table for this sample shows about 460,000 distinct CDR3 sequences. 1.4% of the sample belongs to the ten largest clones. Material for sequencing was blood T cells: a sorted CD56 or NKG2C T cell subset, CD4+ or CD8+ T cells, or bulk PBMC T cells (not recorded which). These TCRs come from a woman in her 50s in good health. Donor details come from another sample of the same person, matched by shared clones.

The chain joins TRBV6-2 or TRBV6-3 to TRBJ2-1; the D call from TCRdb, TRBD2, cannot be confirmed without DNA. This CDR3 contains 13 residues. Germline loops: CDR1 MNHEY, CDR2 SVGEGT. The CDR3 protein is CASSGTRGHEQFF.

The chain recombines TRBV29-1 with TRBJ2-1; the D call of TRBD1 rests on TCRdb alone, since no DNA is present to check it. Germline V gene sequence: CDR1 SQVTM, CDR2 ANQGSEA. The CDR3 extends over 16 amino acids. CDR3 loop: CSVVGTQSLNLNEQFF.

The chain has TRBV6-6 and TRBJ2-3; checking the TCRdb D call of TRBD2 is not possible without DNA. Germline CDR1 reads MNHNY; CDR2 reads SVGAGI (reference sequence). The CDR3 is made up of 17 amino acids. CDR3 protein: CASSYSLLAGPTDTQYF.

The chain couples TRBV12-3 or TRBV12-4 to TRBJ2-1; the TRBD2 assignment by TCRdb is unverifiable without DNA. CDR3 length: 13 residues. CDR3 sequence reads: CASSSVGTSVQFF.

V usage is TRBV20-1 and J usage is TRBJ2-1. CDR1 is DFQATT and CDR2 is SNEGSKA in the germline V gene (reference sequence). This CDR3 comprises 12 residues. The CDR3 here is CSARDGRNEQFF.

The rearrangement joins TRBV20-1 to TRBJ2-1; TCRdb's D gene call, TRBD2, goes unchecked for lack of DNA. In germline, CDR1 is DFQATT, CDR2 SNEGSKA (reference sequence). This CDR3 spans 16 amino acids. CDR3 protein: CSARPPTSGRGNEQFF.

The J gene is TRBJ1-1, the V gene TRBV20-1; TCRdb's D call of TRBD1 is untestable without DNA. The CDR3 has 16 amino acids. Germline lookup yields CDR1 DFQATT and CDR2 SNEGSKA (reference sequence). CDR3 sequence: CSARMGLQGRNTEAFF.

The CDR3 here is CASSIVQGYGGYTF. The rearrangement uses TRBV19 and TRBJ1-2. CDR3 length: 14 amino acids. The germline V gene encodes CDR1 LNHDA and CDR2 SQIVND (reference sequence).

This chain's CDR3 is CASSLVGRGAKTQYF. The chain has TRBV5-6 and TRBJ2-5; lacking DNA, the TRBD1 call made by TCRdb goes unchecked. Germline CDR1 and CDR2: SGHDT and YYEEEE. The CDR3 spans 15 residues. The whole variable domain, filled in from reference TRBV5-6 and TRBJ2-5, reads DAGVTQSPTHLIKTRGQQVTLRCSPKSGHDTVSWYQQALGQGPQFIFQYYEEEERQRGNFPDRFSGHQFPNYSSELNVNALLLGDSALYLCASSLVGRGAKTQYFGPGTRLLVL.

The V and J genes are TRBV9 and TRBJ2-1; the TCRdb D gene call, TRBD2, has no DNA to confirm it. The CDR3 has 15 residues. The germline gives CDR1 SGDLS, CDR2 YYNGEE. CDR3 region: CASSVDAGGPREQFF.